This TCR beta chain was identified during a study of T cell repertoires in cytomegalovirus infection. The overall study: Public signatures in TCR beta pointed to CMV infection and matching HLA type. Study-wide findings and caveats: CMV-specific HLA-C-restricted TCR beta clonotypes dominated the ex vivo response. Summed frequency of public TCR beta families distinguished CMV carriers with the relevant HLA.

The CDR3 spans 14 residues. The germline V and J ends were trimmed by 0 bases and 10 bases, with 15 bases remaining between them. CDR1 and CDR2 from the germline V gene are SNHLY and FYNNEI. As to this clonotype: What it binds is not known.

TCRdb itself ran the reads through MiXCR, one entry per CDR3 protein. The data show 200,000 to 300,000 distinct CDR3 sequences, 6.5% seen once. The J gene is TRBJ1-1, the V gene TRBV2, with D tentatively TRBD1 (5 bases). The sequenced sample was PBMCs. The origin of this receptor is a human donor in good health (CMV status not recorded). Some clones in this sample may be carry-over from other donors' samples. DNA for the CDR3: TGTGCCAGCAGTGAAGCGCTGTTGGCAGGGCGAGCTTTCTTT. Translating it yields CASSEALLAGRAFF.